This is a list of T cell receptor beta chains from one sample in a study of blood T cells in healthy people across ages. A single record per CDR3 protein comes from TCRdb applying MiXCR to the 5' RACE reads. This sample has about 780,000 distinct CDR3 sequences; roughly 25% occur once, and the top ten carry around 3%. The same sample was also used in a study of T cells of mothers and their children.

The specimen sequenced was blood. These receptors were taken from a boy aged 5-17 years in good health. The CDR3 runs from the conserved cysteine through the conserved F or W. Fields, in order: D gene, J gene, V gene, clone size, CDR3 protein, CDR3 DNA. A D gene is named only where the DNA matches it firmly. Rows may omit the clone size; those that give it use once, few, many or a size class.

D: TRBD2
J: TRBJ2-5
V: TRBV7-9
size: few
CDR3: CASSPLGLAGGKETQYF
DNA: TGTGCCAGCAGCCCACTCGGACTAGCGGGGGGTAAAGAGACCCAGTACTTC

D: -
J: TRBJ1-1
V: TRBV12-3/TRBV12-4
size: -
CDR3: CASIDPGAFF
DNA: TGTGCCAGCATCGACCCCGGAGCTTTCTTT

D: -
J: TRBJ1-1
V: TRBV29-1
size: few
CDR3: CSVLEKNTEAFF
DNA: TGCAGCGTTTTAGAGAAGAACACTGAAGCTTTCTTT

D: TRBD1
J: TRBJ2-5
V: TRBV5-1
size: -
CDR3: CAISHGTGKETQYF
DNA: TGCGCCATCAGCCACGGGACAGGGAAAGAGACCCAGTACTTC

D: TRBD2
J: TRBJ2-1
V: TRBV10-3
size: -
CDR3: CATTGLATNEQFF
DNA: TGTGCCACCACGGGACTAGCGACCAATGAGCAGTTCTTC

D: TRBD1
J: TRBJ2-7
V: TRBV2
size: -
CDR3: CASRTLQGATQYF
DNA: TGTGCCAGTAGGACCCTTCAGGGGGCCACCCAGTACTTC

D: TRBD1
J: TRBJ2-3
V: TRBV5-1
size: once
CDR3: CASSPGQGGSLSTDTQYF
DNA: TGCGCCAGCAGCCCCGGACAGGGAGGTTCCCTGAGCACAGATACGCAGTATTTT

D: -
J: TRBJ2-6
V: TRBV5-6
size: few
CDR3: CASTSMVGANVLTF
DNA: TGTGCCAGCACCTCCATGGTGGGGGCCAACGTCCTGACTTTC

D: -
J: TRBJ1-5
V: TRBV19
size: few
CDR3: CATRWERGNQPQHF
DNA: TGTGCCACCCGATGGGAGCGCGGCAATCAGCCCCAGCATTTT

D: -
J: TRBJ2-7
V: TRBV27
size: -
CDR3: CASSLLPGNPTYEQYF
DNA: TGTGCCAGCAGTTTACTACCCGGGAACCCTACCTACGAGCAGTACTTC

D: TRBD1
J: TRBJ2-2
V: TRBV7-2
size: few
CDR3: CASSVQGSVTGELFF
DNA: TGTGCCAGCAGCGTACAGGGGTCTGTGACCGGGGAGCTGTTTTTT

D: -
J: TRBJ2-7
V: TRBV5-4
size: -
CDR3: CASSLGTASSYEQYF
DNA: TGTGCCAGCAGCTTGGGGACTGCTAGCTCCTACGAGCAGTACTTC

D: -
J: TRBJ2-3
V: TRBV2
size: -
CDR3: CARTAWVGVSADTQYF
DNA: TGTGCCCGCACCGCGTGGGTAGGGGTCAGCGCAGATACGCAGTATTTT

D: -
J: TRBJ1-2
V: TRBV20-1
size: -
CDR3: CSASSGSYGYTF
DNA: TGCAGTGCTAGTTCGGGGAGCTATGGCTACACCTTC

D: -
J: TRBJ1-1
V: TRBV6-6
size: -
CDR3: CASSYSSRDAFF
DNA: TGTGCCAGCAGTTACTCAAGCAGGGATGCTTTCTTT

D: -
J: TRBJ1-2
V: TRBV3-1
size: few
CDR3: CASSQDSSGGDYGYTF
DNA: TGTGCCAGCAGCCAAGATAGCTCAGGAGGGGACTATGGCTACACCTTC

D: TRBD2
J: TRBJ2-1
V: TRBV6-1
size: -
CDR3: CASKARPSGDNEQFF
DNA: TGTGCCAGCAAGGCCCGGCCTAGCGGAGACAATGAGCAGTTCTTC

D: -
J: TRBJ2-7
V: TRBV28
size: once
CDR3: CATRHSYEQYF
DNA: TGTGCCACACGACACAGCTACGAGCAGTACTTC

D: -
J: TRBJ2-7
V: TRBV27
size: few
CDR3: CASTSKGISYEQYF
DNA: TGTGCCAGCACCTCAAAGGGGATAAGCTACGAGCAGTACTTC

D: TRBD2
J: TRBJ2-4
V: TRBV28
size: few
CDR3: CASSWETGGGIQYF
DNA: TGTGCCAGCAGTTGGGAGACGGGGGGAGGCATTCAGTACTTC

D: -
J: TRBJ2-7
V: TRBV6-5
size: -
CDR3: CASSYTFRREQYF
DNA: TGTGCCAGCAGTTATACTTTCCGGCGCGAGCAGTACTTC

D: TRBD1
J: TRBJ1-2
V: TRBV12-3/TRBV12-4
size: -
CDR3: CASSLWQGADGGYTF
DNA: TGTGCCAGCAGTTTGTGGCAGGGGGCTGATGGCGGCTACACCTTC

D: TRBD1
J: TRBJ1-1
V: TRBV2
size: -
CDR3: CASARQGINTEAFF
DNA: TGTGCCAGTGCACGACAGGGGATTAACACTGAAGCTTTCTTT

D: -
J: TRBJ1-3
V: TRBV29-1
size: few
CDR3: CSFFSGNTTYF
DNA: TGCAGCTTCTTCTCTGGAAACACCACATATTTT

D: -
J: TRBJ2-7
V: TRBV20-1
size: few
CDR3: CSAREPGTYEQYF
DNA: TGCAGTGCCCGGGAACCGGGGACCTACGAGCAGTACTTC

D: -
J: TRBJ2-2
V: TRBV20-1
size: -
CDR3: CSARAGAEAGELFF
DNA: TGCAGTGCTAGAGCGGGGGCTGAAGCCGGGGAGCTGTTTTTT

D: -
J: TRBJ1-1
V: TRBV19
size: -
CDR3: CASSIYANTEAFF
DNA: TGTGCCAGTAGTATCTATGCGAACACTGAAGCTTTCTTT

D: TRBD2
J: TRBJ2-1
V: TRBV19
size: -
CDR3: CASSRTRRLGDEQFF
DNA: TGTGCCAGTAGTCGGACTAGGAGGCTTGGTGATGAGCAGTTCTTC

D: -
J: TRBJ2-4
V: TRBV11-2
size: -
CDR3: CASSVRALSINGNIQYF
DNA: TGTGCCAGCAGCGTCCGGGCCCTCAGTATCAATGGAAACATTCAGTACTTC

D: TRBD1
J: TRBJ1-2
V: TRBV29-1
size: -
CDR3: CSVEDGQGNYGYTF
DNA: TGCAGCGTTGAAGACGGACAGGGGAACTATGGCTACACCTTC

D: -
J: TRBJ2-2
V: TRBV7-2
size: -
CDR3: CASRWSGELFF
DNA: TGTGCCAGCAGATGGAGCGGGGAGCTGTTTTTT

D: TRBD2
J: TRBJ2-5
V: TRBV12-3/TRBV12-4
size: many
CDR3: CASSLTSRETQYF
DNA: TGTGCCAGCAGTTTGACTAGCAGAGAGACCCAGTACTTC

D: -
J: TRBJ2-5
V: TRBV6-1
size: -
CDR3: CASSEARREMETQYF
DNA: TGTGCCAGCAGTGAAGCGAGAAGGGAAATGGAGACCCAGTACTTC

D: TRBD1
J: TRBJ2-1
V: TRBV2
size: -
CDR3: CASSKGAISYNEQFF
DNA: TGTGCCAGCAGTAAGGGGGCGATCTCCTACAATGAGCAGTTCTTC

D: -
J: TRBJ2-4
V: TRBV6-1
size: many
CDR3: CASSVMASGNIQYF
DNA: TGTGCCAGCAGTGTTATGGCATCCGGAAACATTCAGTACTTC